The clone carrying this TCR beta chain was counted a few times. The sample comes from a study of T-cell memory formation after mild COVID-19. Via MiXCR, TCRdb re-called the 5' RACE reads, giving one row per CDR3 protein. The data show 300,000 to 350,000 distinct CDR3 sequences, 14% seen once. Germline values: CDR1 MNHEY, CDR2 SMNVEV (reference sequence). This CDR3 region has 16 residues. V was clipped by 3 bases and J by 2 bases, with 13 bases between them. The specimen sequenced was PBMCs or a T cell subset sorted from them (not recorded which). The clonotype was recovered from a man aged 18 to 29 who had mild COVID-19 (a few samples of this study predate the infection). Cell type and time point are not known. This chain connects TRBV27 to TRBJ1-4; D call uncertain. The CDR3 protein is CASSLYTGRTNEKLFF. CDR3 DNA: TGTGCCAGCAGTTTGTATACGGGGAGGACTAATGAAAAACTGTTTTTT.